A selection of T cell receptor beta chains follows, all from one sample in a study of metastatic and nonmetastatic thyroid tumors. TCRdb re-called the PCR reads through MiXCR. The data contain about 13,000 clones, over 20% of them singletons. Specimen: adjacent normal tissue. Receptors originate from a female donor with papillary thyroid cancer or a benign thyroid nodule (not recorded which). Some clones in this sample may be carry-over from other donors' samples. Each CDR3 is given with its conserved first and last residue. The D gene is left open where the match is weak. Clone size appears in some rows only: once, few, many, or a class for an expanded clone.

>TRBV7-9|TRBD2|many|TRBJ2-2
TGTGCCAGCAGAACCACCCGGGGGGGTTCGAACACCGGGGAGCTGTTTTTT
CASRTTRGGSNTGELFF
>TRBV4-1|NA|many|TRBJ1-1
TGCGCCAGCAGCCAAGGAATTACCACTGAAGCTTTCTTT
CASSQGITTEAFF
>TRBV4-1|NA|NA|TRBJ2-6
TGCGCCAGCAGCCAAGTAGGTGTCTCTGGTGCCAATGTCCTGACTTTC
CASSQVGVSGANVLTF
>TRBV19|NA|NA|TRBJ2-7
TGTGCCACCACCGAACCGTTAGGGGGATACGAGCAGTACTTC
CATTEPLGGYEQYF
>TRBV6-1|NA|NA|TRBJ2-3
TGTGCCAGCAGTGACCAACTAACAACAGATACGCAGTATTTT
CASSDQLTTDTQYF
>TRBV27|TRBD1|NA|TRBJ2-1
TGTGCCATCGGTTTACCGACAGGGGGCGCTTGCTACAATGAGCAGTTCTTC
CAIGLPTGGACYNEQFF
>TRBV27|TRBD2|NA|TRBJ2-7
TGTGCCAGCGGGTTAGCGGGGACCTACGAGCAGTACTTC
CASGLAGTYEQYF
>TRBV11-2|NA|NA|TRBJ2-1
TGTGCCAGCAGCTTAGATTCAAGGGCAAATGAGCAGTTCTTC
CASSLDSRANEQFF
>TRBV18|NA|few|TRBJ1-4
TGTTCCAGCTCACGGTCAGGGAGCCTCGAAAAACTGTTTTTT
CSSSRSGSLEKLFF
>TRBV5-5|NA|NA|TRBJ1-5
TGTGCCAGCAGCTTGTTGAGCAATCAGCCCCAGCATTTT
CASSLLSNQPQHF
>TRBV20-1|NA|medium-sized|TRBJ2-6
TGCAGTGCTAGAGATCCGCGATCTGGGGCCAACGTCCTGACTTTC
CSARDPRSGANVLTF
>TRBV20-1|NA|NA|TRBJ2-3
TGCAGTGCAGAAGACAGTGTCGGCACAGATACTCAGTATTTT
CSAEDSVGTDTQYF
>TRBV5-6|NA|NA|TRBJ2-7
TGTGCCAGCAGCCCAGTCGGGACGTTAGTGGGAGAGCAGTACTTC
CASSPVGTLVGEQYF
>TRBV12-3/TRBV12-4|TRBD1|few|TRBJ2-7
TGTGCCAGCAGCCGACAGGGGGCCTATTGCGAGCAGTACTTC
CASSRQGAYCEQYF
>TRBV6-2/TRBV6-3|TRBD1|NA|TRBJ1-5
TGTGCCAGCACCCGGACAGGGATGGGGAATCAGCCCCAGCATTTT
CASTRTGMGNQPQHF
>TRBV7-9|TRBD1|NA|TRBJ2-1
TGTGCCAGCAGCAGAGCCGGGACAGGGAGCGACAATGAGCAGTTCTTC
CASSRAGTGSDNEQFF
>TRBV5-1|TRBD2|medium-sized|TRBJ2-5
TGCGCCAGCAGTGAAAGGGGACTAGCGTTATCAGAGACCCAGTACTTC
CASSERGLALSETQYF
>TRBV19|NA|few|TRBJ2-6
TGTGCCAGTACCCCGGACGGCCGGGCCAACGTCCTGACTTTC
CASTPDGRANVLTF
>TRBV18|NA|medium-sized|TRBJ1-1
TGTGCCAGCTCACACCGGGAAACAAACACTGAAGCTTTCTTT
CASSHRETNTEAFF
>TRBV13|NA|NA|TRBJ2-7
TGTGCCAGCAGCGTGGGACGGCAGGGCTACGAGCAGTACTTC
CASSVGRQGYEQYF
>TRBV11-2|NA|many|TRBJ2-5
TGTGCCAGCAGCTTAGCGGGGCTGGGGACCCAGTACTTC
CASSLAGLGTQYF
>TRBV12-3/TRBV12-4|NA|NA|TRBJ1-2
TGTGCCAGCAGAATGGGACGAAACAACTATGGCTACACCTTC
CASRMGRNNYGYTF
>TRBV6-1|TRBD2|few|TRBJ2-3
TGTGCCAGCAGTCAAGCTAGCGGGAGTAGCACAGATACGCAGTATTTT
CASSQASGSSTDTQYF
>TRBV2|NA|medium-sized|TRBJ2-1
TGTGCCAGCAGTGAAAAGGGCTGGTCCTACAATGAGCAGTTCTTC
CASSEKGWSYNEQFF
>TRBV19|NA|medium-sized|TRBJ2-7
TGTGCCAGTAGTATAGAGTACGGTGGAGAGCAGTACTTC
CASSIEYGGEQYF
>TRBV11-3|NA|NA|TRBJ1-6
TGTGCCAGCAGCCCGCGACAGGCCACTTATAATTCACCCCTCCACTTT
CASSPRQATYNSPLHF
>TRBV2|TRBD2|medium-sized|TRBJ2-7
TGTGCCAGCAGTGTCCCGACTAGCGGCCACTTCTCCGGTTTCTACGAGCAGTACTTC
CASSVPTSGHFSGFYEQYF
>TRBV24-1|NA|NA|TRBJ1-2
TGTGCCACCAGTGGGCAGGTTGATGGCTACACCTTC
CATSGQVDGYTF
>TRBV18|NA|many|TRBJ2-1
TGTGCCAGCTCACCAATGGGCGCGGTGTACAATGAGCAGTTCTTC
CASSPMGAVYNEQFF
>TRBV30|TRBD1|few|TRBJ2-1
TGTGCCTGGACCGGGACAGGGTACTACAATGAGCAGTTCTTC
CAWTGTGYYNEQFF
>TRBV25-1|NA|many|TRBJ2-1
TGTGCCAGCAGTGGGGTGGGAGGAGAGCAGTTCTTC
CASSGVGGEQFF
>TRBV27|NA|NA|TRBJ1-5
TGTGCCAGCAGTGGGCTGAGCAATCATCCCCAGCATTTT
CASSGLSNHPQHF
>TRBV6-1|TRBD1|medium-sized|TRBJ2-1
TGTGCCACAACGACAGGGGGCTGGGATGAGCAGTTCTTC
CATTTGGWDEQFF
>TRBV13|TRBD1|medium-sized|TRBJ1-1
TGTGCCAGCTTAGGGTGGGACAGGTACACTGAAGCTTTCTTT
CASLGWDRYTEAFF
>TRBV5-1|TRBD2|hyperexpanded|TRBJ2-7
TGCGCCAGCAGCAAGGGACTAGCGGGGTACGAGCAGTACTTC
CASSKGLAGYEQYF
>TRBV20-1|NA|NA|TRBJ2-6
TGCAGTGCTAGAGGGAGCTCTGGGGCCAACGTCCTGACTTTC
CSARGSSGANVLTF
>TRBV12-3/TRBV12-4|NA|few|TRBJ2-2
TGTGCCAGCAGTGGCTACAGGGATCCCAACACCGGGGAGCTGTTTTTT
CASSGYRDPNTGELFF
>TRBV7-9|NA|NA|TRBJ1-2
TGTGCCAGCAGCTCAGAGGGCCCCTTCTTC
CASSSEGPFF
>TRBV30|NA|many|TRBJ1-1
TGTGCCTGGAGTGTAGCCCTAGGTGGCGATAATGATTTCTTT
CAWSVALGGDNDFF
>TRBV5-1|TRBD1|NA|TRBJ1-1
TGCGCCAGCAGCTTACAAACAGGGGCGATGAACACTGAAGCTTTCTTT
CASSLQTGAMNTEAFF